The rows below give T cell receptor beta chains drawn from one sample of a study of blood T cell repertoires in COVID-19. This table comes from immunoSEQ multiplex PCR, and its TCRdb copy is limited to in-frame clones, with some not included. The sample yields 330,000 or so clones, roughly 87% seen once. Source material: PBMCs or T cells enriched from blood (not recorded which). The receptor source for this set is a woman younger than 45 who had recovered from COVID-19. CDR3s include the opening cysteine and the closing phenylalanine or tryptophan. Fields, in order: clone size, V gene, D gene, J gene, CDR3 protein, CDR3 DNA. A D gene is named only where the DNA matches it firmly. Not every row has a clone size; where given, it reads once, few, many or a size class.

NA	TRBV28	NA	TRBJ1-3	CASTDRGAGNTIYF	TGTGCCAGCACCGACCGCGGGGCTGGAAACACCATATATTTT
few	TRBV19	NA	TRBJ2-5	CASSPGHQYQETQYF	TGTGCCAGTAGTCCGGGACACCAGTACCAAGAGACCCAGTACTTC
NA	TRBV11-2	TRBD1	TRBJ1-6	CASSLEQGANSPLHF	TGTGCCAGCAGCTTAGAACAGGGGGCGAATTCACCCCTCCACTTT
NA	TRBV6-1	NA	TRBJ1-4	CASSDTGGGEKLFF	TGTGCCAGCAGTGACACGGGAGGGGGTGAAAAACTGTTTTTT
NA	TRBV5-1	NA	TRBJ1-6	CASSPQEQSGSPLHF	TGCGCCAGCAGCCCGCAGGAACAGTCTGGCTCACCCCTCCACTTT
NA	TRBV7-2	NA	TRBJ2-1	CASSHGGKTNNEQFF	TGTGCCAGCTCCCATGGAGGCAAGACAAACAATGAGCAGTTCTTC
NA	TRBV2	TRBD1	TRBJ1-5	CASRDYRGQGQPQHF	TGTGCCAGCAGGGACTACCGGGGACAGGGGCAGCCCCAGCATTTT
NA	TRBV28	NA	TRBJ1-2	CASSSTSYSYGYTF	TGTGCCAGCAGTTCAACTTCATACAGCTATGGCTACACCTTC
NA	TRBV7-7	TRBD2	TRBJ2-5	CASSPGLGPETQYF	TGTGCTAGCAGCCCGGGACTAGGTCCAGAGACCCAGTACTTC
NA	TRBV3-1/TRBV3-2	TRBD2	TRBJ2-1	CASSLLAGAALEQFF	TGTGCCAGCAGCTTATTAGCGGGTGCTGCCCTCGAGCAGTTCTTC
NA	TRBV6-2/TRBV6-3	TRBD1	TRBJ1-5	CASSYLTGVPNQPQHF	TGTGCCAGCAGTTACTTGACAGGGGTGCCCAATCAGCCCCAGCATTTT
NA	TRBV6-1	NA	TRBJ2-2	CASSEVTGWELFF	TGTGCCAGCAGTGAAGTAACGGGTTGGGAGCTGTTTTTT
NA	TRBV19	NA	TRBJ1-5	CASSIFPGGQPQHF	TGTGCCAGTAGTATATTTCCGGGAGGTCAGCCCCAGCATTTT
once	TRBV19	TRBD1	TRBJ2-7	CASSFTGTGVNEQYF	TGTGCCAGTAGTTTTACCGGGACAGGGGTTAACGAGCAGTACTTC